Only a few counts were recorded for the clone carrying this TCR beta chain. This entry belongs to a study of T cell responses to AZD1222 COVID-19 vaccine. V was cut by 5 bases and J by 8 bases, with 12 bases left in between. From germline, CDR1 is LNHDA and CDR2 SQIVND (reference sequence). The CDR3 totals 12 residues. The table came from immunoSEQ multiplex PCR; TCRdb's copy has only in-frame clones and leaves some out. The sample has some 97,000 clones; over 75% are singletons. Sequenced material: peripheral blood, taken on day 0 of MenACWY control vaccination. The rearrangement uses TRBV19 and TRBJ1-2; D uncertain. The sequence was collected from an adult in good health. The DNA of the CDR3 is TGTGCCAGTAGTTCACGAGTGGGAGGCTACACCTTC. Translated, it gives CASSSRVGGYTF.